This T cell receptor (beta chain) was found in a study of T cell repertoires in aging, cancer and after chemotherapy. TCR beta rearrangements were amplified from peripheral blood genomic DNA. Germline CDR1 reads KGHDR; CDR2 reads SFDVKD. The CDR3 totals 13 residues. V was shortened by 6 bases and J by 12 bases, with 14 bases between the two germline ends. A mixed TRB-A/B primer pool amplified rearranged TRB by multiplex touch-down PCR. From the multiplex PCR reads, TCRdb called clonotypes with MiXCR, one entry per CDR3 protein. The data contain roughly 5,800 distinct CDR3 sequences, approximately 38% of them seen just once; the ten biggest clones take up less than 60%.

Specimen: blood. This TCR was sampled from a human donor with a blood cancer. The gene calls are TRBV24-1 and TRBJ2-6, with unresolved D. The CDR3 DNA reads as TGTGCCACCAGTAAAAACAGCGTTGGCGTCCTGACTTTC. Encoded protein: CATSKNSVGVLTF.